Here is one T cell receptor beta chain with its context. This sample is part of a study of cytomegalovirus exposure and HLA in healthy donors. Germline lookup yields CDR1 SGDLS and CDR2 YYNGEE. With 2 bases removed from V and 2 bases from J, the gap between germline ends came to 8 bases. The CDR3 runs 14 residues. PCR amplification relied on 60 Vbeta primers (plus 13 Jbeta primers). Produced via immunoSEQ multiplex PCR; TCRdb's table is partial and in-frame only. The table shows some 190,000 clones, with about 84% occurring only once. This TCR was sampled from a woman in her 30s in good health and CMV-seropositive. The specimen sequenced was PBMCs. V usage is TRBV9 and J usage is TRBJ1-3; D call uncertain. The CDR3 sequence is CASSVGGTGNTIYF. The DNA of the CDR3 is TGTGCCAGCAGCGTCGGCGGAACTGGAAACACCATATATTTT. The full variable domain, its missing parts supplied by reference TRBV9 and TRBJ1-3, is DSGVTQTPKHLITATGQRVTLRCSPRSGDLSVYWYQQSLDQGLQFLIQYYNGEERAKGNILERFSAQQFPDLHSELNLSSLELGDSALYFCASSVGGTGNTIYFGEGSWLTVV.